The entry below describes one TCR beta chain. Its specificity is unknown. The study ran its PCR with 60 Vbeta and 13 Jbeta primers. TCRdb's table, derived via immunoSEQ multiplex PCR, lists solely in-frame clones and lacks some. Here the sample spans around 150,000 clones, approximately 80% being singletons. Regarding donors, all were healthy bone marrow donors. In germline, CDR1 is SNHLY, CDR2 FYNNEI. CDR3 length equals 14 residues. Trimming took off 5 bases at V and 2 bases at J, with 12 bases between the two ends. This sample is part of a study of cytomegalovirus exposure and HLA in healthy donors. Study results and limitations: One cluster of highly shared sequence variants probably arose as a sequencing artifact. The classifier, whose performance was assessed in both the original and validation cohorts, reportedly diagnosed cytomegalovirus status with high specificity and sensitivity.

The sequenced sample was PBMCs. The chain links TRBV2 to TRBJ1-2; a weak D match, TRBD1 (6 bases). This TCR came from a woman aged 40 to 50 in good health and CMV-seropositive. The CDR3 DNA reads TGTGCCAGCAGTCTGGGGGGGGGCAACTATGGCTACACCTTC. This sequence encodes CASSLGGGNYGYTF.